The 27 T cell receptor beta chains in this list originate from one sample, sequenced in a study of T cells after yellow fever vaccination (dated by TCRdb to the late 2010s). Receptors were amplified or captured by 5' RACE. Sequenced using an Illumina HiSeq 2500. TCRdb reprocessed the public reads (quality trimming at Q25 with fastp, clone calling with MiXCR) and kept in-frame beta chains. CDR3 protein sequences are deduplicated, and each keeps its most common genes and DNA. The sample table shows about 320,000 distinct CDR3 sequences, and around 7% are seen once. The ten largest make up over 15% of the sample. The sample's treatment or condition label, in plain terms: live attenuated yellow fever vaccine strain. Source: PBMCs, taken approximately 40 days after the first yellow fever vaccination. Receptors originate from a young man who received the YFV17D yellow fever vaccine.

This chain joins TRBV6-5 and TRBJ2-7, with 8 bases identical to TRBD1. V dropped 4 bases and J dropped 0; count of bases not matched to a gene: 11. The CDR3 contains 17 residues. CDR1 and CDR2 (germline): MNHEY, SVGAGI. CDR3 sequence (DNA): TGTGCCAGCAGTTCCCGCCGGACAGGGAAAGGCTCCTACGAGCAGTACGTC. Residues: CASSSRRTGKGSYEQYV.

This clonotype was found a few times. CDR3 in amino acids: CASSRDSPNYGYTF. For the CDR3, the DNA is TGTGCCAGCAGCCGGGACAGCCCTAACTATGGCTACACCTTC. The V call is TRBV25-1, the J call TRBJ1-2, with 7 bases that match TRBD1. V gave up 6 bases and J gave up 0 bases; unmatched junction bases: 4. This CDR3 spans 14 amino acids. Germline-derived CDR1 and CDR2 are MGHDK and SYGVNS.

The rearrangement links TRBV20-1 to TRBJ1-5; D gene ambiguous. This CDR3 has 17 residues. V lost 0 bases and J 4 bases, leaving 19 bases between the germline ends. Germline V lookup: CDR1 DFQATT, CDR2 SNEGSKA (reference sequence). The CDR3 loop is CSARDPRGPGSNQPQHF. In DNA form, the CDR3 reads TGCAGTGCTAGAGACCCCCGTGGGCCGGGAAGTAATCAGCCCCAGCATTTT.

The chain carries TRBV4-2 and TRBJ2-1, with 9 bases that match TRBD1. Looked up from germline, CDR1 is LGHNA and CDR2 is YNFKEQ. This CDR3 region has 16 residues. The J segment lost 7 bases and the V segment lost 2 bases, leaving 9 bases of the junction unmatched. The CDR3 DNA reads TGTGCCAGCAGCCAACCATCCGGGACAGGGAGGAATGAGCAGTTCTTC. It encodes CASSQPSGTGRNEQFF.

This clonotype was counted between two and nine times. J is TRBJ2-7 and V is TRBV5-4, with 10 bases lining up with TRBD2. Trimming cost V 2 bases and J 0 bases; bases outside gene matches: 8. CDR3 size: 17 residues. Germline lookup yields CDR1 SGHNT and CDR2 YYREEE (reference sequence). As DNA, the CDR3 is TGTGCCAGCAGCTTTGGTAGCGGGGGGCCGAGCTCCTACGAGCAGTACTTC. Its translation is CASSFGSGGPSSYEQYF.

A few counts support this clonotype. The chain joins TRBV9 to TRBJ2-2; 8 nucleotides match TRBD1. Germline V gives CDR1 SGDLS, CDR2 YYNGEE. This CDR3 has 16 amino acids. The V and J ends lost 4 bases and 0 bases, in that order; junction bases with no gene match: 5. The DNA of the CDR3 is TGTGCCAGCAGCACGACAGGGGAGCCGAACACCGGGGAGCTGTTTTTT. Amino acid sequence: CASSTTGEPNTGELFF. Full variable domain (outside the CDR3, taken from reference TRBV9 and TRBJ2-2): DSGVTQTPKHLITATGQRVTLRCSPRSGDLSVYWYQQSLDQGLQFLIQYYNGEERAKGNILERFSAQQFPDLHSELNLSSLELGDSALYFCASSTTGEPNTGELFFGEGSRLTVL.

This chain uses TRBV28 with TRBJ2-1, with 8 bases matching TRBD1. With 5 bases clipped from V and 7 bases from J, the junction kept 13 bases outside the gene matches. CDR3 length equals 16 residues. Germline lookup yields CDR1 MDHEN and CDR2 SYDVKM. The CDR3 is CASSPRTLRDRNEQFF. CDR3 sequence (DNA): TGTGCCAGCAGTCCACGGACACTCAGGGACAGGAATGAGCAGTTCTTC.

This clonotype was found many times. This rearrangement joins TRBV7-6 to TRBJ2-7; tentatively, D is TRBD2 (5 bases). Trimming took 1 base from V and 2 from J, leaving 12 bases between them. In germline, CDR1 is SGHVS, CDR2 FNYEAQ. The CDR3 consists of 15 residues. CDR3 sequence (DNA): TGTGCCAGCAGCTTAGACGAGGGAGCAACCTACGAGCAGTACTTC. It yields the protein CASSLDEGATYEQYF.

A few counts support this clonotype. This chain joins TRBV7-6 and TRBJ1-3, with D perhaps TRBD1 (5 bases). Germline V lookup: CDR1 SGHVS, CDR2 FNYEAQ. V shed 8 bases and J shed 1 base, with 12 bases lying between them. CDR3 length equals 14 residues. The CDR3 spells CASYPGGSGNTIYF. The CDR3 DNA follows: TGTGCCAGCTACCCGGGGGGATCTGGAAACACCATATATTTT.

The chain has TRBV9 and TRBJ1-1; a weak D match, TRBD1 (6 bases). The CDR3 extends over 16 amino acids. V lost 0 bases and J 5 bases, leaving 17 bases between the germline ends. The germline gives CDR1 SGDLS, CDR2 YYNGEE. The CDR3 DNA follows: TGTGCCAGCAGCGTAGGTGTTCGGGGGAGGGGGACTGAAGCTTTCTTT. It specifies CASSVGVRGRGTEAFF.

This rearrangement joins TRBV5-1 to TRBJ2-5; 8 bases agree with TRBD1. In germline, CDR1 is SGHRS, CDR2 YFSETQ. This CDR3 has 14 residues. The V and J ends lost 3 bases and 4 bases, in that order; junction bases with no gene match: 5. The CDR3 coding sequence is TGCGCCAGCAGCTCGGACAGGGTGGGAGAGACCCAGTACTTC. Protein product: CASSSDRVGETQYF.

This clonotype has ten or more counts. The rearrangement joins TRBV12-3 or TRBV12-4 to TRBJ2-1, with D tentatively TRBD1 (5 bases). The germline V and J ends were trimmed by 5 bases and 9 bases, with 17 bases remaining between them. This CDR3 contains 14 residues. CDR3 nucleotides: TGTGCCAGCAGTCAGGGCTCATCCCGTGCTGAGCAGTTCTTC. Translation: CASSQGSSRAEQFF.

This clonotype was counted a few times. The rearrangement links TRBV12-5 to TRBJ2-3; D possibly corresponds to TRBD2 (6 bases). The V gene lost 7 bases and the J gene lost 0 bases, with 14 bases spanning the gap. This CDR3 region has 15 residues. Germline V gene sequence: CDR1 LGHNT, CDR2 FRNRAP. As DNA, the CDR3 is TGTGCTAGTGCAACTACGGGGACTAGCACAGATACGCAGTATTTT. Translated, it gives CASATTGTSTDTQYF.

V is TRBV20-1 and J is TRBJ1-3, with D perhaps matching TRBD1 (5 bases). Trimming removed 5 bases at V and 0 bases at J, with 11 bases between. This CDR3 region has 14 residues. The germline V gene has CDR1 DFQATT and CDR2 SNEGSKA (reference sequence). CDR3 region: CSASDRSSGNTIYF. The CDR3 bases are TGCAGTGCTTCTGACAGAAGCTCTGGAAACACCATATATTTT.

CDR3 residues: CASSSTGYNTGELFF. CDR3 DNA: TGCGCCAGCAGCTCGACAGGGTATAACACCGGGGAGCTGTTTTTT. The chain combines TRBV5-1 with TRBJ2-2, with TRBD1 identical over 7 bases. Germline assignment: CDR1 SGHRS and CDR2 YFSETQ. V trimming: 3 bases; J trimming: 2 bases; junction bases outside the gene matches: 4. The CDR3 consists of 15 residues.

In this sample, this clonotype turned up many times. This chain joins TRBV12-3 or TRBV12-4 and TRBJ1-6; the D is unclear. Trimming stripped 7 bases from V and 0 bases from J, with 10 bases between. This CDR3 has 15 amino acids. The CDR3 region is CASKVGSSYNSPLHF. Written as DNA, the CDR3 is TGTGCCAGCAAAGTAGGGAGCTCCTATAATTCACCCCTCCACTTT.

This clonotype appeared a few times. In nucleotides, the CDR3 is TGTGCCAGCAGCTCCGCGAGGACAGGGTCGATCACCTTC. Translation gives CASSSARTGSITF. The chain employs TRBV7-2 and TRBJ1-2, with 8 bases fitting TRBD1. The V and J ends lost 4 bases and 13 bases, in that order; junction bases with no gene match: 11. Germline-derived CDR1 and CDR2 are SGHTA and FQGNSA. The CDR3 spans 13 residues.

This clonotype was counted only a few times. This chain uses TRBV7-2 with TRBJ1-5; D is unclear. The CDR3 loop spans 16 amino acids. V dropped 5 bases and J dropped 0 bases, with 14 bases sitting between them. Germline V CDR1 and CDR2: SGHTA, FQGNSA. In DNA, the CDR3 is TGTGCCAGCAGCCTCGTACCGGGGAATAGCAATCAGCCCCAGCATTTT. Protein product: CASSLVPGNSNQPQHF. The whole variable domain, filled in from reference TRBV7-2 and TRBJ1-5, reads GAGVSQSPSNKVTEKGKDVELRCDPISGHTALYWYRQSLGQGLEFLIYFQGNSAPDKSGLPSDRFSAERTGGSVSTLTIQRTQQEDSAVYLCASSLVPGNSNQPQHFGDGTRLSIL.

This clonotype was counted ten times or more. The chain links TRBV7-6 to TRBJ2-2; TRBD1 matches 7 bases. From germline, CDR1 is SGHVS and CDR2 FNYEAQ. V gave up 3 bases and J gave up 2 bases; unmatched junction bases: 18. This CDR3 spans 20 amino acids. The CDR3 coding sequence is TGTGCCAGCAGCTTTTTCTTGACAGGGAAGCTCCAAAGAAACACCGGGGAGCTGTTTTTT. Its translation is CASSFFLTGKLQRNTGELFF.

This clonotype was seen many times. The J gene is TRBJ2-2, the V gene TRBV6-4; D is undetermined. The CDR3 loop spans 14 amino acids. CDR1 and CDR2 from the germline V gene are MRHNA and SNTAGT. Trimming cost V 0 bases and J 6 bases, with 8 bases left between them. CDR3 sequence: CASSDSRMSGELFF. As DNA, the CDR3 is TGTGCCAGCAGTGACTCGAGAATGTCCGGGGAGCTGTTTTTT.

This clonotype was seen more than once but under ten times. This chain uses TRBV7-9 with TRBJ2-7, with 7 bases fitting TRBD1. The CDR3 spans 16 residues. Germline CDR1 and CDR2: SEHNR and FQNEAQ (reference sequence). The ends lost 2 bases at V and 5 bases at J; junction bases unmatched: 12. CDR3 bases: TGTGCCAGCAGCTTAAGCAGTGGATACAGGGGTAACGAGCAGTACTTC. It specifies CASSLSSGYRGNEQYF.

This clonotype turned up a few times. The gene calls are TRBV10-2 and TRBJ2-7, with D unclear. Germline CDR1 is WSHSY and CDR2 is SAAADI. V lost 6 bases, J lost 6 bases, and 15 bases lay in between. The CDR3 consists of 13 residues. The CDR3 coding sequence is TGCGCCAGCAGCCCGGGTCAAACCGCCGAGCAGTACGTC. Amino acid sequence: CASSPGQTAEQYV.

This clonotype has just a few counts. The rearrangement uses TRBV6-5 and TRBJ1-1; D unresolved. Trimming removed 3 bases at V and 4 bases at J, with 18 bases between. CDR3 length: 16 amino acids. Germline CDR1 MNHEY, CDR2 SVGAGI. As DNA, the CDR3 is TGTGCCAGCAGTTATCGTTCGAATGGGGTGGGCACTGAAGCTTTCTTT. Its protein is CASSYRSNGVGTEAFF.

A few counts support this clonotype. This chain's CDR3 is CASGNPSYEQYF. In DNA, the CDR3 is TGTGCCAGTGGGAATCCATCCTACGAGCAGTACTTC. The chain joins TRBV10-3 to TRBJ2-7; D not certain. Germline V gene data show CDR1 as ENHRY and CDR2 as SYGVKD. Trimming removed 10 bases from V and 1 base from J, with 11 bases in between. This CDR3 has 12 residues.

V gene TRBV9 combines with J gene TRBJ1-1, with D possibly being TRBD1 (6 bases). Germline CDR1 is SGDLS and CDR2 is YYNGEE. The V gene lost 1 base and the J gene lost 2 bases, with 9 bases spanning the gap. The CDR3 length is 14 residues. The DNA for the CDR3 is TGTGCCAGCAGCGTACAGGGGTCCAACACTGAAGCTTTCTTT. This gives the protein CASSVQGSNTEAFF. The variable domain in full, with the rest retrieved from reference TRBV9 and TRBJ1-1, is DSGVTQTPKHLITATGQRVTLRCSPRSGDLSVYWYQQSLDQGLQFLIQYYNGEERAKGNILERFSAQQFPDLHSELNLSSLELGDSALYFCASSVQGSNTEAFFGQGTRLTVV.

V is TRBV20-1 and J is TRBJ1-1, with D tentatively TRBD1 (6 bases). Germline CDR1 is DFQATT and CDR2 is SNEGSKA (reference sequence). Trimming stripped 7 bases from V and 6 bases from J, with 15 bases between. This CDR3 spans 12 amino acids. The CDR3 sequence: CSGRDNGPEAFF. The CDR3 DNA reads as TGCAGTGGACGGGACAACGGACCTGAAGCTTTCTTT.

The chain recombines TRBV20-1 with TRBJ1-2; 7 bases agree with TRBD1. With V trimmed by 0 bases and J by 4 bases, 5 bases remained unmatched. The CDR3 loop spans 14 amino acids. Germline CDR1 and CDR2: DFQATT and SNEGSKA (reference sequence). The chain's CDR3 is CSARDRQGGYGYTF. In DNA form, the CDR3 reads TGCAGTGCTAGAGACCGACAGGGAGGCTATGGCTACACCTTC.